Here is one T cell receptor (beta chain) with its context. The sample comes from a study of blood T cell repertoires in COVID-19. Study in general: The United States, Italy and Spain supplied acute and convalescent COVID-19 samples. Sources were T cells, B-cell-depleted T cells, or PBMCs; the material itself was cDNA or gDNA.

In the authors' methods: For nucleated cells, counts were estimated from reference gene primer amplification. Produced via immunoSEQ multiplex PCR; TCRdb's table is partial and in-frame only. The V and J calls and the clone size are those of that table, but D and trimming were determined from the DNA. The table includes tens of thousands of clones, about three quarters detected once. The source of this sequence is a human donor in a cohort sampled during active COVID-19. Sequencing was done on a sample of peripheral blood.

Here the CDR3 DNA reads TGTGCCACCAGTGATGGGACAAGAAGCACAGATACGCAGTATTTT. Its translation is CATSDGTRSTDTQYF. The rearrangement joins TRBV24-1 to TRBJ2-3; D is perhaps TRBD1 (6 bases). Trimming removed 3 bases at V and 0 bases at J, with 9 bases between. The CDR3 loop spans 15 amino acids. In germline, CDR1 is KGHDR, CDR2 SFDVKD.